The 17 T cell receptor beta chains below were found in one sample sequenced in a study of cytomegalovirus exposure and HLA in healthy donors. 13 Jbeta primers and 60 Vbeta primers were used for the PCR. This table comes from immunoSEQ multiplex PCR, and its TCRdb copy is limited to in-frame clones, with some not included. The profile covers 250,000 or so clones, with around nine tenths appearing a single time and around 1.7% taken by the ten largest. Sequencing was performed on PBMCs. The receptors come from a girl between 2 and 10 years old in good health and CMV-seronegative.

This clone has only a few counts. This chain connects TRBV27 to TRBJ2-2; TRBD2 agrees at 8 bases. The germline gives CDR1 MNHEY, CDR2 SMNVEV (reference sequence). J lost 4 bases, V lost 0 bases, and 7 bases had no gene match. This CDR3 has 17 residues. CDR3 nucleotides: TGTGCCAGCAGTTTATCGGTACTAGCGGACCTCACCGGGGAGCTGTTTTTT. Translation gives CASSLSVLADLTGELFF.

CDR3 coding DNA: TGTGCCAGCAGCCGCCTTAGGGATACGGGGGACGGGGAGCTGTTTTTT. It yields the protein CASSRLRDTGDGELFF. This chain connects TRBV11-3 to TRBJ2-2, with D perhaps matching TRBD2 (6 bases). Germline values: CDR1 SGHNT, CDR2 YENEEA. The CDR3 loop spans 16 amino acids. V shed 5 bases and J shed 7 bases, with 20 bases lying between them.

The chain recombines TRBV9 with TRBJ2-5; D might be TRBD2 (7 bases). V was pared by 7 bases and J by 9 bases, with 19 bases between. CDR1 SGDLS and CDR2 YYNGEE come from the germline V gene. The CDR3 loop spans 13 amino acids. The CDR3 DNA reads as TGTGCCAGCGGGTCGAGGGGAGGGGGGGCCCAGTACTTC. Protein sequence: CASGSRGGGAQYF.

This sequence joins TRBV28 and TRBJ2-5, with 7 positions matching TRBD2. The J segment lost 1 base and the V segment lost 2 bases, leaving 4 bases of the junction unmatched. Germline loops: CDR1 MDHEN, CDR2 SYDVKM. This CDR3 spans 15 amino acids. CDR3 residues: CASSLPRGGQETQYF. DNA for the CDR3: TGTGCCAGCAGTTTACCGCGCGGGGGCCAAGAGACCCAGTACTTC. The full variable domain, rest sourced from reference TRBV28 and TRBJ2-5, is DVKVTQSSRYLVKRTGEKVFLECVQDMDHENMFWYRQDPGLGLRLIYFSYDVKMKEKGDIPEGYSVSREKKERFSLILESASTNQTSMYLCASSLPRGGQETQYFGPGTRLLVL.

The V gene is TRBV5-6, the J gene TRBJ1-1; 11 bases match TRBD1. CDR3 length: 14 residues. With V trimmed by 0 bases and J by 7 bases, 2 bases remained unmatched. Germline CDR1 reads SGHDT; CDR2 reads YYEEEE. The CDR3 here is CASSLVGTGGEAFF. The CDR3 DNA sequence: TGTGCCAGCAGCTTGGTAGGGACAGGGGGTGAAGCTTTCTTT.

This clone was counted once. The chain recombines TRBV6-5 with TRBJ2-7, with TRBD1 matching over 8 bases. The length of the CDR3 is 14 residues. Germline V gene data show CDR1 as MNHEY and CDR2 as SVGAGI. V trimming: 5 bases; J trimming: 3 bases; junction bases outside the gene matches: 6. The CDR3 DNA reads TGTGCCAGCAGTCCCCGTGGACAGGGCTACGAGCAGTACTTC. The encoded protein is CASSPRGQGYEQYF.

V gene TRBV4-2 combines with J gene TRBJ1-2; 7 bases fit TRBD1. V shed 4 bases, J shed 3 bases, and the junction held 5 bases outside the gene matches. Germline CDR1 reads LGHNA; CDR2 reads YNFKEQ. This CDR3 region has 14 residues. CDR3 bases: TGTGCCAGCAGCCCCCAGGGGGAAGACTATGGCTACACCTTC. It encodes CASSPQGEDYGYTF.

A remark on this clone: A read error may account for a junction end that differs from germline. The V and J genes are TRBV7-9 and TRBJ2-7; 8 bases fit TRBD2. The CDR3 totals 14 residues. Looked up from germline, CDR1 is SEHNR and CDR2 is FQNEAQ (reference sequence). The CDR3: CASSPGLASHEQYF. The CDR3, as DNA: TGTGCCAGCAGCCCCGGACTAGCCTCCCACGAGCAGTACTTC.

The chain couples TRBV9 to TRBJ2-1; 8 nucleotides align to TRBD2. CDR1 and CDR2 (germline): SGDLS, YYNGEE. The CDR3 runs 18 residues. Germline trimming cut 0 bases from V and 7 bases from J; bases unmatched to any gene: 15. CDR3 in amino acids: CASSVGSGGGLFGNEQFF. DNA of the CDR3: TGTGCCAGCAGCGTAGGAAGCGGGGGAGGCCTCTTCGGGAATGAGCAGTTCTTC.

Of note for this clone: A junction end diverges from the germline sequence, so it may reflect a read error. The chain couples TRBV15 to TRBJ2-1, with TRBD2 matching 13 bases. This CDR3 region has 16 residues. Germline CDR1 is LNHNV and CDR2 is YYDKDF (reference sequence). CDR3 loop: CATGRDRLAGGNEQFF. CDR3 in DNA: TGTGCCACCGGCAGAGATCGACTAGCGGGAGGCAATGAGCAGTTCTTC.

The chain carries TRBV5-1 and TRBJ2-1; the match to TRBD2 covers 11 bases. Trimming cost V 0 bases and J 7 bases; bases outside gene matches: 3. CDR3 length equals 15 residues. Germline-derived CDR1 and CDR2 are SGHRS and YFSETQ. The CDR3 DNA reads as TGCGCCAGCAGCTTGGTACTAGCGGGAGAAAATGAGCAGTTCTTC. Its protein is CASSLVLAGENEQFF. Full variable domain (missing parts from reference TRBV5-1 and TRBJ2-1): KAGVTQTPRYLIKTRGQQVTLSCSPISGHRSVSWYQQTPGQGLQFLFEYFSETQRNKGNFPGRFSGRQFSNSRSEMNVSTLELGDSALYLCASSLVLAGENEQFFGPGTRLTVL.

This sequence joins TRBV6-5 and TRBJ1-4; weak D call: TRBD1 (5 bases). The ends were cut back, 2 bases at V and 2 bases at J, with 9 bases in the middle. This CDR3 contains 15 residues. The germline V gene encodes CDR1 MNHEY and CDR2 SVGAGI. In DNA, the CDR3 is TGTGCCAGCAGTTACGGGGCGGTCACTAATGAAAAACTGTTTTTT. Translated, it gives CASSYGAVTNEKLFF.

The V gene is TRBV5-1, the J gene TRBJ1-4; D might be TRBD1 (6 bases). Germline V lookup: CDR1 SGHRS, CDR2 YFSETQ. The germline V and J ends were trimmed by 0 bases and 7 bases, with 13 bases remaining between them. The CDR3 extends over 15 amino acids. The CDR3 spells CASSLDRERGEKLFF. DNA for the CDR3: TGCGCCAGCAGCTTGGACAGGGAGAGAGGTGAAAAACTGTTTTTT.

The gene calls are TRBV6-5 and TRBJ2-3; 7 bases align to TRBD1. Germline CDR1 MNHEY, CDR2 SVGAGI. The V gene end was trimmed by 8 bases and the J gene end by 4 bases; junction bases not matched to a gene: 3. The length of the CDR3 is 12 residues. The CDR3, as DNA: TGTGCCAGCGGGACAGACCCAGATACGCAGTATTTT. It is translated as CASGTDPDTQYF.

J is TRBJ2-5 and V is TRBV29-1; 10 bases are a match to TRBD1. Germline-derived CDR1 and CDR2 are SQVTM and ANQGSEA. V gave up 8 bases and J gave up 5 bases; unmatched junction bases: 8. The CDR3 covers 13 residues. The CDR3 DNA sequence: TGCAGCCACCACTCGGGACAGGGGGAGACCCAGTACTTC. This translates into CSHHSGQGETQYF.

The chain combines TRBV7-2 with TRBJ2-7; 10 nucleotides line up with TRBD2. The germline gives CDR1 SGHTA, CDR2 FQGNSA. Trimming cost V 5 bases and J 0 bases; bases outside gene matches: 4. This CDR3 contains 15 residues. CDR3 coding DNA: TGTGCCAGCAGCCAACTAGCGGGATCCTCCTACGAGCAGTACTTC. Translation gives CASSQLAGSSYEQYF.

The chain has TRBV2 and TRBJ1-1; D not certain. The V gene's germline CDR1 is SNHLY and CDR2 FYNNEI. This CDR3 spans 13 amino acids. V lost 4 bases and J lost 3, with 9 bases in between. CDR3 loop: CASSVAQYTEAFF. The CDR3 DNA sequence: TGTGCCAGCAGTGTAGCTCAGTACACTGAAGCTTTCTTT.